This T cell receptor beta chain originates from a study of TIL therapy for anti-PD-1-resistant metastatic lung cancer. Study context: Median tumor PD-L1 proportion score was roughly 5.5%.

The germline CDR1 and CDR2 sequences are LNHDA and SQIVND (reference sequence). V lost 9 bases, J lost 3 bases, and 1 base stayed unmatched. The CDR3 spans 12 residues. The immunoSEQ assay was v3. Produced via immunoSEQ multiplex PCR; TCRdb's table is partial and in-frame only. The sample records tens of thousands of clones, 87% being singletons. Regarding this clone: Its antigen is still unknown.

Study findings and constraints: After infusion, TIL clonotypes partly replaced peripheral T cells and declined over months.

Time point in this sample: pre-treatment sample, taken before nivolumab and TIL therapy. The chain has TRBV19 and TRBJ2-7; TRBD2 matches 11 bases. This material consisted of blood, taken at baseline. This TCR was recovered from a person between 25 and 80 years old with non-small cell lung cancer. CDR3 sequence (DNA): TGTGCCAGCGGGACTAGCGGCTACGAGCAGTACTTC. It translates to CASGTSGYEQYF. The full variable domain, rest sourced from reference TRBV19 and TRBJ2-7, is DGGITQSPKYLFRKEGQNVTLSCEQNLNHDAMYWYRQDPGQGLRLIYYSQIVNDFQKGDIAEGYSVSREKKESFPLTVTSAQKNPTAFYLCASGTSGYEQYFGPGTRLTVT.